Below are 14 T cell receptor beta chains sequenced from a single sample in a study of T-cell memory formation after mild COVID-19. One entry per CDR3 protein results from TCRdb running MiXCR on the 5' RACE reads. This repertoire shows roughly 610,000 distinct CDR3 sequences, 15% to 20% found once; its top ten account for roughly 7.7%. Sequencing input: PBMCs or a T cell subset sorted from them (not recorded which). These receptors all stem from an adult woman who had mild COVID-19 (a few samples of this study predate the infection). Cell type and time point are not known.

This clonotype was counted a few times. The genes are TRBV12-3 or TRBV12-4 and TRBJ1-2; D uncertain. There are 13 residues in the CDR3. V was clipped by 2 bases and J by 7 bases, with 11 bases between them. The CDR3 here is CASSLRDDLGYTF. The CDR3 DNA follows: TGTGCCAGCAGTTTACGAGACGACCTTGGCTACACCTTC.

This clonotype appeared a few times. The genes are TRBV6-1 and TRBJ1-4; TRBD1 agrees at 9 bases. The length of the CDR3 is 15 residues. Looked up from germline, CDR1 is MNHNS and CDR2 is SASEGT. The V and J ends lost 5 bases and 5 bases, in that order; junction bases with no gene match: 6. CDR3 residues: CASSRDRVRNEKLFF. CDR3 DNA: TGTGCCAGCAGTCGGGACAGGGTCCGGAATGAAAAACTGTTTTTT.

This clonotype was detected only a few times. The chain couples TRBV7-2 to TRBJ2-7; perhaps TRBD1 as D (7 bases). The V gene's germline CDR1 is SGHTA and CDR2 FQGNSA. V lost 5 bases and J 3 bases, leaving 17 bases between the germline ends. This CDR3 comprises 15 residues. CDR3 sequence: CASSPGQGGFYEQYF. In nucleotides, the CDR3 is TGTGCCAGCAGCCCCGGGCAGGGGGGTTTCTACGAGCAGTACTTC.

Only a few counts were recorded for this clonotype. The chain couples TRBV4-2 to TRBJ1-1, with 9 bases aligning to TRBD1. Trimming removed 4 bases from V and 3 bases from J; junction bases left unmatched: 6. The CDR3 covers 15 residues. Germline V gene lookup returns CDR1 LGHNA and CDR2 YNFKEQ. CDR3: CASSPGTGLDTEAFF. CDR3 in DNA: TGTGCCAGCAGCCCGGGGACAGGGCTCGACACTGAAGCTTTCTTT.

The gene calls are TRBV7-9 and TRBJ2-1, with TRBD2 identical over 10 bases. The CDR3 extends over 14 amino acids. Per the germline V gene, CDR1 is SEHNR and CDR2 is FQNEAQ (reference sequence). J lost 6 bases, V lost 11 bases, and 10 bases had no gene match. The CDR3, as DNA: TGTGCCCCTCACCCGGGACTAGCGAGCAATGAGCAGTTCTTC. This codes for CAPHPGLASNEQFF.

This clonotype was found a few times. At one boundary the junction diverges from the germline segment, which might be a read error. V gene TRBV7-9 combines with J gene TRBJ2-5, with TRBD1 identical over 8 bases. The CDR3 runs to 14 residues. The germline gives CDR1 SEHNR, CDR2 FQNEAQ (reference sequence). The CDR3 protein is CAGSSDRDGETQYF. The CDR3 DNA is TGTGCCGGCAGCTCGGACAGGGATGGGGAGACCCAGTACTTC.

This clonotype showed up just a few times. V and J are TRBV7-2 and TRBJ1-5, with 7 bases lining up with TRBD1. The V gene end was trimmed by 5 bases and the J gene end by 6 bases; junction bases not matched to a gene: 13. In germline, CDR1 is SGHTA, CDR2 FQGNSA. The CDR3 is 16 amino acids. The CDR3 region is CASSLRGTVEGQPQHF. DNA of the CDR3: TGTGCCAGCAGCCTACGGGGGACAGTGGAGGGTCAGCCCCAGCATTTT.

The chain joins TRBV5-1 to TRBJ2-3; no reliable D call. The ends were cut back, 3 bases at V and 2 bases at J, with 7 bases in the middle. Germline CDR1 and CDR2: SGHRS and YFSETQ. This CDR3 is built from 13 residues. DNA for the CDR3: TGCGCCAGCAGCTCCCCTTACACAGATACGCAGTATTTT. Translated: CASSSPYTDTQYF.

This clonotype occurred a few times. The V and J genes are TRBV20-1 and TRBJ1-1; weak D call: TRBD1 (6 bases). The V end was cut by 3 bases, the J end by 1 base, with 9 bases between. CDR1 and CDR2 from the germline V gene are DFQATT and SNEGSKA (reference sequence). The CDR3 has 13 amino acids. For the CDR3, the DNA is TGCAGTGCTAGCGGGGGGGCGAACACTGAAGCTTTCTTT. This encodes CSASGGANTEAFF.

The rearrangement links TRBV3-1 to TRBJ2-5; 10 nucleotides match TRBD2. Germline trimming cut 1 base from V and 2 bases from J; bases unmatched to any gene: 10. The CDR3 sequence is 18 residues long. From germline, CDR1 is LGHDT and CDR2 YNNKEL (reference sequence). CDR3 sequence reads: CASSQGFLAGAVQETQYF. Written as DNA, the CDR3 is TGTGCCAGCAGCCAAGGTTTTCTAGCGGGGGCCGTACAAGAGACCCAGTACTTC.

V is TRBV11-2 and J is TRBJ2-5; 7 bases match TRBD1. The CDR3 spans 14 residues. Trimming at V came to 4 bases and at J to 1 base, leaving 3 bases not matched to a gene. Per germline, CDR1 SGHAT and CDR2 FQNNGV. The CDR3 coding sequence is TGTGCCAGCAGCTCCTGGGACAGCCAAGAGACCCAGTACTTC. Encoded protein: CASSSWDSQETQYF.

This clonotype was seen only a few times. The chain carries TRBV12-3 or TRBV12-4 and TRBJ2-1, with TRBD2 identical over 8 bases. The CDR3 totals 15 residues. With V trimmed by 3 bases and J by 10 bases, 11 bases remained unmatched. Here the CDR3 reads CASSFITGGPREQFF. The DNA for the CDR3 is TGTGCCAGCAGTTTTATAACGGGAGGGCCACGAGAGCAGTTCTTC.

This rearrangement joins TRBV12-3 or TRBV12-4 to TRBJ1-1; D ambiguous. With 3 bases removed from V and 7 bases from J, the gap between germline ends came to 9 bases. This CDR3 contains 12 residues. This chain's CDR3 is CASSFYRLEAFF. Here the CDR3 DNA reads TGTGCCAGCAGTTTTTACCGACTTGAAGCTTTCTTT.

This clonotype was counted between two and nine times. The chain is built from TRBV20-1 and TRBJ1-2; D not resolved. The CDR3 is made up of 13 amino acids. V lost 1 base and J 4 bases, leaving 10 bases between the germline ends. Germline loops: CDR1 DFQATT, CDR2 SNEGSKA (reference sequence). In nucleotides, the CDR3 is TGCAGTGCTAGAGCGGGGTCAAGCTATGGCTACACCTTC. Amino acid sequence: CSARAGSSYGYTF.